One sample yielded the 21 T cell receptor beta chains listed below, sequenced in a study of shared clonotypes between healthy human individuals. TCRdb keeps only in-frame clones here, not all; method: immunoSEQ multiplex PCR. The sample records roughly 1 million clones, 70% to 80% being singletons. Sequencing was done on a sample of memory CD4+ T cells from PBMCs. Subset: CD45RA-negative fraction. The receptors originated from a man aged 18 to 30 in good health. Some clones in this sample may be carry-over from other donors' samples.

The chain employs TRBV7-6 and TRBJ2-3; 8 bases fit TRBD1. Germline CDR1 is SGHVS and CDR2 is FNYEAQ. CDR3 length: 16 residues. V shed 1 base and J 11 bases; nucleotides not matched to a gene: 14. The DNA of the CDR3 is TGTGCCAGCAGCTTAGGCCCGGGACAGGTCGGGCCACAGCAGTATTTT. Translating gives CASSLGPGQVGPQQYF.

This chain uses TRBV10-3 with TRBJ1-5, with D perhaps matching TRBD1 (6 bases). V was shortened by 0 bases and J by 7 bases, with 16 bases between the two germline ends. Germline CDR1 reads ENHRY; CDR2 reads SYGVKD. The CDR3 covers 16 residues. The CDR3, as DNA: TGTGCCATCAGTGAGTCGAGTTCGGTGGGACACCAGCCCCAGCATTTT. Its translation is CAISESSSVGHQPQHF.

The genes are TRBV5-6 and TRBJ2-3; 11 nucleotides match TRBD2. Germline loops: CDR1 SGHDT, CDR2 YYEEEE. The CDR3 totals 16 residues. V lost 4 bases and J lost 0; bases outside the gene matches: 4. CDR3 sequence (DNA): TGTGCCAGCAGCCCAAGGACTAGCGGGAGCACAGATACGCAGTATTTT. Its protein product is CASSPRTSGSTDTQYF.

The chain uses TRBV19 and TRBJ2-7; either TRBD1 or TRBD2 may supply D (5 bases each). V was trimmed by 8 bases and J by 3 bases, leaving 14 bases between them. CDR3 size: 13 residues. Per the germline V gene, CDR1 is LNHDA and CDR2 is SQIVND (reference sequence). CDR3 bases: TGTGCCAGTGGGGGAAGGGAGAGCTACGAGCAGTACTTC. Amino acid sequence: CASGGRESYEQYF. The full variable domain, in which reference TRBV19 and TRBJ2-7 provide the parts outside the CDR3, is DGGITQSPKYLFRKEGQNVTLSCEQNLNHDAMYWYRQDPGQGLRLIYYSQIVNDFQKGDIAEGYSVSREKKESFPLTVTSAQKNPTAFYLCASGGRESYEQYFGPGTRLTVT.

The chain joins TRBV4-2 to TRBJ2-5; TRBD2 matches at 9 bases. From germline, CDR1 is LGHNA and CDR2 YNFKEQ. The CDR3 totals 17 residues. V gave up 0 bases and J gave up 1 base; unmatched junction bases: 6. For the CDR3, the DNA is TGTGCCAGCAGCCAAGATCTCGGCGGGAGGGGCCAAGAGACCCAGTACTTC. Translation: CASSQDLGGRGQETQYF.

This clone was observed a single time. In nucleotides, the CDR3 is TGTGCCTGGAGTCCCGACAGGGGGGAAAAACTGTTTTTT. Translating gives CAWSPDRGEKLFF. The chain carries TRBV30 and TRBJ1-4; 9 bases are shared with TRBD1. The germline gives CDR1 GTSNPN, CDR2 SVGIG (reference sequence). Losses at the gene ends were 2 bases for V and 8 bases for J; bases not matched to a gene: 3. The CDR3 covers 13 residues.

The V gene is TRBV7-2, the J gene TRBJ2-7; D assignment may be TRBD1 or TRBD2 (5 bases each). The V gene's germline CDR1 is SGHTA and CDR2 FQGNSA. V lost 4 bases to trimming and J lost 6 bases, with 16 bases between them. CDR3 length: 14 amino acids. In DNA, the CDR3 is TGTGCCAGCAGCTCCGGGACCGGTTTAAGCGAGCAGTACTTC. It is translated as CASSSGTGLSEQYF.

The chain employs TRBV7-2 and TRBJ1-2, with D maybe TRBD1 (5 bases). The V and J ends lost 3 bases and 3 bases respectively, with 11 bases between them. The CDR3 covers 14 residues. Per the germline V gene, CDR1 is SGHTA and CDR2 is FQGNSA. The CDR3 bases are TGTGCCAGCAGCTTGGGGCAGCAGTACTATGGCTACACCTTC. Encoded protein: CASSLGQQYYGYTF. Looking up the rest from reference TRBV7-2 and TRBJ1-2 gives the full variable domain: GAGVSQSPSNKVTEKGKDVELRCDPISGHTALYWYRQSLGQGLEFLIYFQGNSAPDKSGLPSDRFSAERTGGSVSTLTIQRTQQEDSAVYLCASSLGQQYYGYTFGSGTRLTVV.

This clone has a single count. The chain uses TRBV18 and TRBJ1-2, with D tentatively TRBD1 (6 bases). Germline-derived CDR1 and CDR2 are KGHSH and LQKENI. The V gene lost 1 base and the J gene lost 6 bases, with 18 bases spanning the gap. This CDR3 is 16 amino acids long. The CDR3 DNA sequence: TGTGCCAGCTCACCACGTGGGGGGGGCGCATCAAATGGCTACACCTTC. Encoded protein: CASSPRGGGASNGYTF.

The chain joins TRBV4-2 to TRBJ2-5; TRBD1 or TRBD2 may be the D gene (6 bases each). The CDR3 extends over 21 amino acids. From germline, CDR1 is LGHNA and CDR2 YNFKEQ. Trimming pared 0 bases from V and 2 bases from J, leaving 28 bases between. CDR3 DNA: TGTGCCAGCAGCCAAGATCGCCGCAGGGCAGGGCTCGGGGGCTTACAAGAGACCCAGTACTTC. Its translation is CASSQDRRRAGLGGLQETQYF.

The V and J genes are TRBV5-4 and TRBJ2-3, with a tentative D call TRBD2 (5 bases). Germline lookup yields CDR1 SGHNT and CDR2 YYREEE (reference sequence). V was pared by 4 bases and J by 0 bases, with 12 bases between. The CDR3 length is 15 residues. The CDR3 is CASSTDSSSTDTQYF. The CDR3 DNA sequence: TGTGCCAGCAGCACGGACTCATCTAGCACAGATACGCAGTATTTT.

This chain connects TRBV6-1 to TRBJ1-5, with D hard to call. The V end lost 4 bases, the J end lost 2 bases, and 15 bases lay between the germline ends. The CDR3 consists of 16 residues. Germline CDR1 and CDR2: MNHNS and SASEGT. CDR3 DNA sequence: TGTGCCAGCAGTGTCGGCCCAATAGGAGGCAATCAGCCCCAGCATTTT. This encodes CASSVGPIGGNQPQHF.

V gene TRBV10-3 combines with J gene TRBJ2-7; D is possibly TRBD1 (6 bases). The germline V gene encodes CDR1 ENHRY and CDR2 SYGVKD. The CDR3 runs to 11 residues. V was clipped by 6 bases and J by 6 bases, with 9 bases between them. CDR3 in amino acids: CAISRGAEQYF. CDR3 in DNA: TGTGCCATCAGCAGGGGTGCCGAGCAGTACTTC.

The CDR3 here is CASSQGPPEKLFF. For the CDR3, the DNA is TGTGCCAGCAGCCAGGGACCGCCGGAAAAACTGTTTTTT. The V gene is TRBV5-4, the J gene TRBJ1-4, with D possibly matching TRBD1 (5 bases). The CDR3 consists of 13 residues. V lost 4 bases and J lost 8, with 12 bases in between. Germline assignment: CDR1 SGHNT and CDR2 YYREEE (reference sequence).

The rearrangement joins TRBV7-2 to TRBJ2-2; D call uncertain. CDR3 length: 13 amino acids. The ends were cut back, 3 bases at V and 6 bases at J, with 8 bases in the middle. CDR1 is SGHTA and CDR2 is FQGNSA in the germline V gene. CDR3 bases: TGTGCCAGCAGCTTCAAAAGCGCCGGGGAGCTGTTTTTT. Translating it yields CASSFKSAGELFF.

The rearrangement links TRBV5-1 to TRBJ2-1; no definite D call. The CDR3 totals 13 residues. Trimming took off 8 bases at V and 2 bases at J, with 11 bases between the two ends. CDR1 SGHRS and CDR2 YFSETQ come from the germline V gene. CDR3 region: CASRTDAYNEQFF. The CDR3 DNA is TGCGCCAGTCGAACGGACGCCTACAATGAGCAGTTCTTC.

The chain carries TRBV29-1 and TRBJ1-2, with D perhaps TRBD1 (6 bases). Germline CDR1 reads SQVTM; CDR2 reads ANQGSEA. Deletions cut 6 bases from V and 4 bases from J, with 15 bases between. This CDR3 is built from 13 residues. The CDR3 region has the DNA TGCAGCGTCGACCCACAGGGAACCTATGGCTACACCTTC. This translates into CSVDPQGTYGYTF.

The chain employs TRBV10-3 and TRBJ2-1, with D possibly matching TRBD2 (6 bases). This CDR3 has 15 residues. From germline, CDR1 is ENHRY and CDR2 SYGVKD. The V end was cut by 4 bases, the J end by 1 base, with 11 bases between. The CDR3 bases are TGTGCCATCAGTGGTGGGCGGGGATCCTACAATGAGCAGTTCTTC. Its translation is CAISGGRGSYNEQFF.

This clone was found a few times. CDR3 amino acids: CASSQELRVEKLFF. CDR3 in DNA: TGTGCCAGCAGCCAAGAACTCAGGGTGGAAAAACTGTTTTTT. V usage is TRBV4-2 and J usage is TRBJ1-4; maybe TRBD1 (5 bases). V shed 0 bases and J shed 8 bases, with 10 bases lying between them. The CDR3 has 14 residues. The germline V gene has CDR1 LGHNA and CDR2 YNFKEQ.

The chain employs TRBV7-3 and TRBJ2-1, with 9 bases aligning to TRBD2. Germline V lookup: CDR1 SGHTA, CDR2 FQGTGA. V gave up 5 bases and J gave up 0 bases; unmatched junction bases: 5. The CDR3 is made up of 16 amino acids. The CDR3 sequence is CASSTRTSDSYNEQFF. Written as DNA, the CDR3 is TGTGCCAGCAGCACCCGGACTAGCGACTCCTACAATGAGCAGTTCTTC.

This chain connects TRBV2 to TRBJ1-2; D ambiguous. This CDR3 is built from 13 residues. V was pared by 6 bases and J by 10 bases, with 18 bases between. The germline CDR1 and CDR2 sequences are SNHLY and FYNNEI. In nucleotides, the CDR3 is TGTGCCAGCAGGAGAGACGGACCGACCAACTACACCTTC. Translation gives CASRRDGPTNYTF. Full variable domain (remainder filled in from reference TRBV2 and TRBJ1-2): EPEVTQTPSHQVTQMGQEVILRCVPISNHLYFYWYRQILGQKVEFLVSFYNNEISEKSEIFDDQFSVERPDGSNFTLKIRSTKLEDSAMYFCASRRDGPTNYTFGSGTRLTVV.